These 14 T cell receptor beta chains were all obtained from the same sample, sequenced in a study of beta chain features in type 1 diabetes. Sequenced material consisted of expressed TCRB transcripts (all of the isolated RNA was reverse transcribed). Clones were read by immunoSEQ multiplex PCR, and TCRdb kept only the in-frame ones, dropping some. This repertoire shows around 340,000 clones, about 19% found once; its top ten account for 0.035% to 0.05%. Specimen: naive CD4+ T cells from blood. The receptors were gathered from a woman under 30 in good health.

This clone was seen a few times. The chain joins TRBV4-3 to TRBJ1-1, with a possible D match to TRBD1 (5 bases). Germline V gene data show CDR1 as LGHNA and CDR2 as YSLEER. This CDR3 is 14 amino acids long. Trimming took 2 bases from V and 10 from J, leaving 17 bases between them. CDR3 protein: CASSQSAGLVGAFF. For the CDR3, the DNA is TGCGCCAGCAGCCAATCGGCGGGGCTAGTAGGAGCTTTCTTT.

The gene calls are TRBV19 and TRBJ2-3; D remains unclear. The ends were cut back, 7 bases at V and 2 bases at J, with 13 bases in the middle. Germline V gene lookup returns CDR1 LNHDA and CDR2 SQIVND (reference sequence). The CDR3 contains 14 residues. CDR3 in amino acids: CASKTRLDTDTQYF. CDR3 nucleotides: TGTGCCAGTAAAACGCGGCTAGACACAGATACGCAGTATTTT.

The chain has TRBV11-2 and TRBJ2-1; a weak D match, TRBD1 (6 bases). The germline V gene encodes CDR1 SGHAT and CDR2 FQNNGV. The CDR3 length is 14 residues. V lost 5 bases to trimming and J lost 2 bases, with 10 bases between them. The chain's CDR3 is CASSQQGPYNEQFF. The CDR3 DNA reads TGTGCCAGCAGCCAACAGGGACCCTACAATGAGCAGTTCTTC.

This clone was recorded a few times. The rearrangement links TRBV5-1 to TRBJ2-7; the match to TRBD1 covers 8 bases. The ends lost 3 bases at V and 6 bases at J; junction bases unmatched: 8. Germline V gene data show CDR1 as SGHRS and CDR2 as YFSETQ. This CDR3 has 14 residues. Written as DNA, the CDR3 is TGCGCCAGCAGCTCGCCAGGGACAGGCGGCGAGCAGTACTTC. This gives the protein CASSSPGTGGEQYF.

The chain is built from TRBV11-2 and TRBJ2-1; 12 nucleotides line up with TRBD2. This CDR3 spans 14 amino acids. Germline CDR1 reads SGHAT; CDR2 reads FQNNGV. J was trimmed by 12 bases and V by 5 bases; bases with no gene match: 8. CDR3 nucleotide sequence: TGTGCCAGCAGCCCGGGACTAGCGGGCCGAGGGCAGTTCTTC. This translates into CASSPGLAGRGQFF.

This clone was seen a handful of times. The chain uses TRBV5-1 and TRBJ1-2; the D is unclear. CDR1 and CDR2 from the germline V gene are SGHRS and YFSETQ. Between the trimmed V and J ends, which lost 4 bases and 5 bases, there was a span of 9 bases. The CDR3 is 12 amino acids. In DNA, the CDR3 is TGCGCCAGCAGCGACGGAGTATATGGCTACACCTTC. Protein sequence: CASSDGVYGYTF.

This chain uses TRBV7-2 with TRBJ2-5; no firm D call. Germline CDR1 SGHTA, CDR2 FQGNSA. This CDR3 spans 11 amino acids. Between the trimmed V and J ends, which lost 5 bases and 4 bases, there was a span of 5 bases. The DNA of the CDR3 is TGTGCCAGCAGCCGGTTAGAGACCCAGTACTTC. Translated: CASSRLETQYF. The full variable domain, completed using reference TRBV7-2 and TRBJ2-5, is GAGVSQSPSNKVTEKGKDVELRCDPISGHTALYWYRQSLGQGLEFLIYFQGNSAPDKSGLPSDRFSAERTGGSVSTLTIQRTQQEDSAVYLCASSRLETQYFGPGTRLLVL.

The gene calls are TRBV4-1 and TRBJ2-1; D remains unclear. V lost 1 base and J lost 2, with 9 bases in between. The CDR3 runs to 15 residues. Germline V gives CDR1 MGHRA, CDR2 YSYEKL. This CDR3 reads CASSQVTFTYNEQFF. In DNA form, the CDR3 reads TGCGCCAGCAGCCAAGTTACTTTTACCTACAATGAGCAGTTCTTC.

This clone was detected only a few times. The V gene is TRBV6-1, the J gene TRBJ2-5, with 9 bases that match TRBD1. V gave up 0 bases and J gave up 5 bases; unmatched junction bases: 7. Germline V gives CDR1 MNHNS, CDR2 SASEGT. The CDR3 is 16 amino acids. Here the CDR3 reads CASSEALQGAYETQYF. CDR3 in DNA: TGTGCCAGCAGTGAAGCCTTACAGGGGGCGTATGAGACCCAGTACTTC.

This clone was observed a handful of times. The chain combines TRBV7-2 with TRBJ2-3; a weak D match, TRBD2 (5 bases). The CDR3 is 16 amino acids. Germline CDR1 is SGHTA and CDR2 is FQGNSA. Between the trimmed V and J ends, which lost 5 bases and 5 bases, there was a span of 20 bases. The CDR3 loop reads CASSERLPPFGDTQYF. CDR3 DNA sequence: TGTGCCAGCAGCGAACGACTACCCCCGTTTGGAGATACGCAGTATTTT.

This clone was detected a few times. This chain joins TRBV19 and TRBJ1-1, with 9 bases aligning to TRBD1. V trimming: 4 bases; J trimming: 4 bases; junction bases outside the gene matches: 10. The CDR3 totals 16 residues. Looked up from germline, CDR1 is LNHDA and CDR2 is SQIVND (reference sequence). The CDR3 loop reads CASSTGRDREPTEAFF. As DNA, the CDR3 is TGTGCCAGTAGTACCGGGCGGGACAGGGAACCCACTGAAGCTTTCTTT. The full variable domain, rest sourced from reference TRBV19 and TRBJ1-1, is DGGITQSPKYLFRKEGQNVTLSCEQNLNHDAMYWYRQDPGQGLRLIYYSQIVNDFQKGDIAEGYSVSREKKESFPLTVTSAQKNPTAFYLCASSTGRDREPTEAFFGQGTRLTVV.

The chain couples TRBV10-3 to TRBJ1-1; 8 positions match TRBD1. CDR3 length equals 13 residues. Germline lookup yields CDR1 ENHRY and CDR2 SYGVKD. Trimming took 6 bases from V and 4 from J; bases not matched to a gene: 4. The CDR3 reads CAIRTGDTTEAFF. The DNA of the CDR3 is TGTGCCATCAGGACAGGGGACACCACTGAAGCTTTCTTT.

The rearrangement joins TRBV2 to TRBJ1-3; the D is unclear. The V end lost 8 bases, the J end lost 0 bases, and 11 bases lay between the germline ends. The V gene's germline CDR1 is SNHLY and CDR2 FYNNEI. CDR3 length equals 14 residues. CDR3 sequence: CASRSRSSGNTIYF. The CDR3 nucleotides are TGTGCCAGCCGAAGCCGTTCCTCTGGAAACACCATATATTTT.

This clone has only a few counts. The CDR3 sequence: CSVRRTEDQPQHF. CDR3 sequence (DNA): TGCAGCGTTCGCAGGACTGAGGATCAGCCCCAGCATTTT. J is TRBJ1-5 and V is TRBV29-1; D is unclear. The CDR3 has 13 amino acids. Germline CDR1 reads SQVTM; CDR2 reads ANQGSEA. Trimming stripped 5 bases from V and 5 bases from J, with 13 bases between.